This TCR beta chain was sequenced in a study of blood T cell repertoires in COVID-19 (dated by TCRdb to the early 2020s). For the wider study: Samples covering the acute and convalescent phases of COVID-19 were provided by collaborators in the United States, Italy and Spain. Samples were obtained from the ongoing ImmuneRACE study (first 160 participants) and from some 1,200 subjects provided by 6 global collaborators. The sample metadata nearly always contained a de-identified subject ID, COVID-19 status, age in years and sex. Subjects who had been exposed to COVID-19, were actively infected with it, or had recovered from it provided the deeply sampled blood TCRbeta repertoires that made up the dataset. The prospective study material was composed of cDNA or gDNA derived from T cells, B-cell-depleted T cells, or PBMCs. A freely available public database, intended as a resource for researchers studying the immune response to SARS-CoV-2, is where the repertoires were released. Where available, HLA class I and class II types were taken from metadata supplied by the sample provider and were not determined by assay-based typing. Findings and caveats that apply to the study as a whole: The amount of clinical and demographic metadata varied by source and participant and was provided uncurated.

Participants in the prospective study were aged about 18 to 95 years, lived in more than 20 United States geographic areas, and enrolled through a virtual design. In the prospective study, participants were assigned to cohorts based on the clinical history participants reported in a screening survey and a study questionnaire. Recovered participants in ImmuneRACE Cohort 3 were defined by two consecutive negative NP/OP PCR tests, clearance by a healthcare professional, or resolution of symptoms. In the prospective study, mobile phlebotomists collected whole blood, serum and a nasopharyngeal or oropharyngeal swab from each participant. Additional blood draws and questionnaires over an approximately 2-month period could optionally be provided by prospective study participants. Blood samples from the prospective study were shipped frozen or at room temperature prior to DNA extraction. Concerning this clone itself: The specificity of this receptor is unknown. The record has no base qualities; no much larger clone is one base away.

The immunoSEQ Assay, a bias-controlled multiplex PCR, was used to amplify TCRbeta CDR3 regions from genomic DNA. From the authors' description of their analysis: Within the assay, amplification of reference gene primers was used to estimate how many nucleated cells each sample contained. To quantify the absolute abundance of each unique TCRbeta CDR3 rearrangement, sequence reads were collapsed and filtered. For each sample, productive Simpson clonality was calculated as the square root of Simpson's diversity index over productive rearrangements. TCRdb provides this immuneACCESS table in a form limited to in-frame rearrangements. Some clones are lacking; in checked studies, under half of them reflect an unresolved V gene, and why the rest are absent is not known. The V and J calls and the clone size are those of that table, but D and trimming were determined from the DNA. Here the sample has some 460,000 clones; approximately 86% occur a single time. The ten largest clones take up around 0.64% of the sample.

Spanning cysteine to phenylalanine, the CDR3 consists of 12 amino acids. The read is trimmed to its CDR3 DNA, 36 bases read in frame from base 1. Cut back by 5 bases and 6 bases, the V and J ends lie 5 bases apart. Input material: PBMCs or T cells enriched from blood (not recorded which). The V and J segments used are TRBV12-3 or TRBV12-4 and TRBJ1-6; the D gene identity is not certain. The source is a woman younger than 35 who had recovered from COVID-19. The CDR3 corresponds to CASSRANSPLHF. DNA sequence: TGTGCCAGCAGTCGCGCTAATTCACCCCTCCACTTT.